This T cell receptor beta chain was sequenced in a study of human T cells and chemical hapten exposure. V was clipped by 3 bases and J by 2 bases; unmatched bases: 8. CDR1 and CDR2 from the germline V gene are SGHDT and YYEEEE. This CDR3 has 16 amino acids. At least ten counts were recorded for this clonotype. Time point defined: pre-sensitization, week 0. Treatment specified: therapeutic diphenylcyclopropenone sensitization with weekly scalp DPC. TCRdb processed the RACE reads anew with MiXCR; each CDR3 protein has one entry. This sample has more than 250,000 distinct CDR3 sequences; approximately 8.6% occur once, and the top ten carry over 2%.

This chain uses TRBV5-6 with TRBJ2-5; 9 bases are a match to TRBD2. The receptor's source is a woman aged 35 to 49 with alopecia areata. Some clones in this sample may be carry-over from other donors' samples. Sample: whole blood, taken in connection with sensitization to the hapten diphenylcyclopropenone (DPC). The CDR3 is CASSSVAGVWQETQYF. The CDR3, as DNA: TGTGCCAGCAGCTCCGTAGCGGGAGTTTGGCAAGAGACCCAGTACTTC.